A selection of T cell receptor beta chains follows, all from one sample in a study of T cell responses to AZD1222 COVID-19 vaccine. TCRdb's copy holds only in-frame clones and misses some; the assay was immunoSEQ multiplex PCR. The sample lists some 150,000 clones; roughly 90% were seen once. Here the sequenced sample was peripheral blood, taken 28 days after the second dose of the MenACWY control vaccine. Receptors were obtained from an adult who received the MenACWY meningococcal vaccine as a control. The CDR3 runs from the conserved cysteine through the conserved F or W. A D gene is named only where the DNA matches it firmly. Clone size is not always given. Where it is, it says once, few, many or a class for expanded clones.

V gene	J gene	clone size	D gene	CDR3 DNA	CDR3 protein
TRBV18	TRBJ2-5	.	.	TGTGCCAGCTCCCCCGGGCTCCAAGAGACCCAGTACTTC	CASSPGLQETQYF
TRBV7-9	TRBJ1-6	.	TRBD1	TGTGCCAGCAGCCCTCCGACAGGGTCACCCCTCCACTTT	CASSPPTGSPLHF
TRBV24-1	TRBJ2-2	.	TRBD2	TGTGCCACCAGTGACCGGGAGGGACTAGCGGGGGGGAAGCACACCGGGGAGCTGTTTTTT	CATSDREGLAGGKHTGELFF
TRBV25-1	TRBJ2-1	.	TRBD2	TGTGCCAGCAGTGTAAACTATTTACTAGCGGAGCCCCATCAGCAGTTCTTC	CASSVNYLLAEPHQQFF
TRBV5-5	TRBJ2-3	.	.	TGTGCCAGCACACGCGCCCTCCTTCGGACAGATACGCAGTATTTT	CASTRALLRTDTQYF
TRBV9	TRBJ1-1	.	TRBD1	TGTGCCAGCAGCCCGCGGACAGGGTGGGACACTGAAGCTTTCTTT	CASSPRTGWDTEAFF
TRBV5-6	TRBJ1-1	.	.	TGTGCCAGCAGAAGAGGACAGACAAAAGCTTTCTTT	CASRRGQTKAFF
TRBV4-3	TRBJ1-4	.	.	TGCGCCAGCAGCCAGCAACACGTCTCCAATGAAAAACTGTTTTTT	CASSQQHVSNEKLFF
TRBV5-1	TRBJ2-2	.	.	TGCGCCAGCAGCGGGGGGACTTACCCCTCCGGGGAGCTGTTTTTT	CASSGGTYPSGELFF
TRBV6-5	TRBJ2-7	.	.	TGTGCCAGCAGTTCCTACGACCAGCGTTTAACCTACGAGCAGTACTTC	CASSSYDQRLTYEQYF
TRBV5-1	TRBJ1-2	.	TRBD1	TGCGCCAGCAGCTTGGAGTACGGGACAGGGGACTATGGCTACACCTTC	CASSLEYGTGDYGYTF
TRBV7-2	TRBJ2-1	.	TRBD2	TGTGCCAGCAGCTTGGGGCGCCTAGCGGAGAACAATGAGCAGTTCTTC	CASSLGRLAENNEQFF
TRBV2	TRBJ1-6	few	TRBD1	TGTGCCGGCCGAGGACAGGGTAATTCACCCCTCCACTTT	CAGRGQGNSPLHF
TRBV12-3/TRBV12-4	TRBJ2-1	.	.	TGTGCCAGCAGTCAGACAAGGTGGAATGAGCAGTTCTTC	CASSQTRWNEQFF
TRBV19	TRBJ2-4	.	.	TGTGCCTCGTCAGACCTAGCCAAAAACATTCAGTACTTC	CASSDLAKNIQYF
TRBV7-2	TRBJ1-3	.	.	TGTGCCAGCAGCTTCCGGCAGGGAGGTGGAAACACCATATATTTT	CASSFRQGGGNTIYF
TRBV7-2	TRBJ1-6	few	TRBD1	TGTGCCAGCAGCTTAGTGGGACAGCGGTATAATTCACCCCTCCACTTT	CASSLVGQRYNSPLHF
TRBV11-1	TRBJ2-7	.	.	TGTGCCAGCAGCTCGGCGACAGGGAGGTACGAGCAGTACTTC	CASSSATGRYEQYF
TRBV19	TRBJ1-5	few	.	TGTGCCAGTAGCCACCCCCAGGGGATTGGTCAGCCCCAGCATTTT	CASSHPQGIGQPQHF
TRBV5-5	TRBJ2-7	.	.	TGTGCCAGCAGCTTCAGGGCGGACTCCTACGAGCAGTACTTC	CASSFRADSYEQYF
TRBV15	TRBJ2-7	.	.	TGTGCCACCAGCAGAGAGAGACAGGGATTGGGGGGCGAGCAGTACTTC	CATSRERQGLGGEQYF
TRBV11-2	TRBJ2-1	.	TRBD2	TGTGCCAGCAGTCTAGCGGGGGATGAGCAGTTCTTC	CASSLAGDEQFF
TRBV15	TRBJ1-1	.	.	TGTGCCACCACCCAACGTCTCGGGTCTGAAGCTTTCTTT	CATTQRLGSEAFF
TRBV5-5	TRBJ1-1	.	.	TGTGCCAGCAGCTTGCAACAGTGGGGCACTGAAGCTTTCTTT	CASSLQQWGTEAFF
TRBV6-4	TRBJ1-5	.	TRBD1	TGTGCCAGCAGTGAGACAGGGGGCAATCAGCCCCAGCATTTT	CASSETGGNQPQHF